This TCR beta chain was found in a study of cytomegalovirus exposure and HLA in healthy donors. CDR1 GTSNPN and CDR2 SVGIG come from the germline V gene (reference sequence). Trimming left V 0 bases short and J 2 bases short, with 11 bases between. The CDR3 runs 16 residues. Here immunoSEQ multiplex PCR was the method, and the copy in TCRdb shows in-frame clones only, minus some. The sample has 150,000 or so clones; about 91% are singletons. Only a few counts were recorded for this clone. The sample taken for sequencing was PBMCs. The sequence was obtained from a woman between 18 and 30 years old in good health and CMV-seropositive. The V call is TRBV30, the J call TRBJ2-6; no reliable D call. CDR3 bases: TGTGCCTGGAGTGTACCCAGGATGACTGGGGCCAACGTCCTGACTTTC. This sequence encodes CAWSVPRMTGANVLTF.